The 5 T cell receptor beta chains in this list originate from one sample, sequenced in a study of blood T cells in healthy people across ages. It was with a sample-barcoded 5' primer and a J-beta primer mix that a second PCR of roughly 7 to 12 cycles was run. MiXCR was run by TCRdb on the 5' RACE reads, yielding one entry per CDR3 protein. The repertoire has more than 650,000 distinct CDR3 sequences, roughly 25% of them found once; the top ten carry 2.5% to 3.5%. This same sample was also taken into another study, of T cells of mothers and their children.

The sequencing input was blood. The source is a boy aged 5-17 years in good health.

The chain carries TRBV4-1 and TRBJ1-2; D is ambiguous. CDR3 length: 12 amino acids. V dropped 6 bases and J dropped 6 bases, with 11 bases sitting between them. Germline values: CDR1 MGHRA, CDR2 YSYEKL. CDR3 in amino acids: CASRRHGNGYTF. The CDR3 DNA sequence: TGCGCCAGCAGGCGGCATGGTAATGGCTACACCTTC.

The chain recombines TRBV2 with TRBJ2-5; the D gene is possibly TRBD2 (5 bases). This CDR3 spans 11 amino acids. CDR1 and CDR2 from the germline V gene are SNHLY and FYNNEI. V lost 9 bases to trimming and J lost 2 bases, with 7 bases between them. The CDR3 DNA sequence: TGTGCCAGACGGGATCAAGAGACCCAGTACTTC. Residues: CARRDQETQYF.

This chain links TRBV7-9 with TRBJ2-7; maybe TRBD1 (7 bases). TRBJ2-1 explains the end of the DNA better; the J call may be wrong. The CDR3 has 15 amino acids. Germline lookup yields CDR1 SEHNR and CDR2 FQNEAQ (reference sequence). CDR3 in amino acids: CASSFSRGVSNEQFF. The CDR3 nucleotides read TGTGCCAGCAGCTTTTCCAGGGGGGTGAGCAATGAGCAGTTCTTC.

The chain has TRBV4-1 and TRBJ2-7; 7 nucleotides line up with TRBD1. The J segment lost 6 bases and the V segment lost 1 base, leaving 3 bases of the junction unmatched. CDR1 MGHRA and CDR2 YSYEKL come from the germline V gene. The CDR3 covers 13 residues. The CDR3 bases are TGCGCCAGCAGCCAAGCGAAGGGGGCCGAGCAGTACTTC. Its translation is CASSQAKGAEQYF.

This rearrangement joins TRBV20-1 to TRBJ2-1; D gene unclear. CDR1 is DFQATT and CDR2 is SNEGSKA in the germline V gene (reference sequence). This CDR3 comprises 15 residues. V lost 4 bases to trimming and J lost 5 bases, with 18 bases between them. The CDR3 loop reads CSAKMLRSGHNEQFF. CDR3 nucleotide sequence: TGCAGTGCTAAGATGTTGCGGTCAGGCCACAATGAGCAGTTCTTC.